This TCR beta chain was observed in a study of cytomegalovirus exposure and HLA in healthy donors. Study outcomes and limitations: A classifier reportedly called cytomegalovirus status with high sensitivity and specificity. Many donors shared some public TCRs, even though most TCR sequences were rare.

Of note for this clone: Its cognate antigen is unknown.

CDR3 length: 15 residues. V dropped 3 bases and J dropped 2 bases, with 14 bases sitting between them. Germline V gene data show CDR1 as SGHRS and CDR2 as YFSETQ. Generated by immunoSEQ multiplex PCR, the TCRdb table keeps only in-frame clones and is missing some. The table lists around 56,000 clones, roughly 93% of them singletons, with roughly 1.7% in the top ten. The sequenced sample consisted of PBMCs. The chain has TRBV5-1 and TRBJ1-2; D gene uncertain. This TCR derives from a woman under 30 in good health and CMV-seropositive. The CDR3 spells CASSSLGGPNYGYTF. CDR3 bases: TGCGCCAGCAGCTCCCTGGGAGGGCCCAACTATGGCTACACCTTC.